A single sample is the source of the 9 T cell receptor beta chains below, sequenced in a study of CD8+ T cells in alopecia areata. Treatment denoted: oral pan-JAK inhibitor, 5-10 mg twice daily. cDNA serving as the sequencing template came from extracted, reverse transcribed RNA. Repertoires were generated with immunoSEQ multiplex PCR, while TCRdb's copy carries only in-frame clones and drops some. The sample holds 100,000 to 150,000 clones; approximately 57% are singletons and the top ten take 4.5% to 6%. The source was CD4+ T cells sorted from blood, collected at week 4, from a patient treated with tofacitinib. Every receptor here comes from a human donor with alopecia areata.

This clone was detected a few times. J is TRBJ2-7 and V is TRBV18; D is ambiguous. The ends were cut back, 2 bases at V and 3 bases at J, with 14 bases in the middle. Per the germline V gene, CDR1 is KGHSH and CDR2 is LQKENI. This CDR3 region has 15 residues. The CDR3 spells CASSPMASSRYEQYF. CDR3 DNA: TGTGCCAGCTCACCAATGGCCAGCTCTCGCTACGAGCAGTACTTC.

This chain links TRBV10-3 with TRBJ2-3, with 14 bases that match TRBD2. The CDR3 contains 16 residues. J was trimmed by 2 bases and V by 6 bases; bases with no gene match: 4. The V gene's germline CDR1 is ENHRY and CDR2 SYGVKD. CDR3 residues: CAIRMGLAGDTDTQYF. CDR3 nucleotides: TGTGCCATCAGGATGGGACTAGCGGGGGACACAGATACGCAGTATTTT.

The chain couples TRBV2 to TRBJ2-6, with a tentative D call TRBD2 (5 bases). Germline CDR1 is SNHLY and CDR2 is FYNNEI. V gave up 4 bases and J gave up 4 bases, with 11 bases separating them. The CDR3 extends over 15 amino acids. In DNA, the CDR3 is TGTGCCAGCAGTGCGTGGGGAGACGGGGCCAACGTCCTGACTTTC. Translated, it gives CASSAWGDGANVLTF.

This clone was recorded a few times. The chain employs TRBV28 and TRBJ2-2; D is unresolved. V was trimmed by 7 bases and J by 4 bases, leaving 10 bases between them. The CDR3 has 13 residues. Per germline, CDR1 MDHEN and CDR2 SYDVKM. CDR3 sequence: CASIGFGTGELFF. The DNA of the CDR3 is TGTGCCAGCATAGGGTTTGGCACCGGGGAGCTGTTTTTT.

V is TRBV7-2 and J is TRBJ2-5, with D tentatively TRBD1 (5 bases). This CDR3 has 14 residues. With 1 base removed from V and 2 bases from J, the gap between germline ends came to 8 bases. Germline values: CDR1 SGHTA, CDR2 FQGNSA. The CDR3 spells CASSLEAGQETQYF. Here the CDR3 DNA reads TGTGCCAGCAGCTTAGAGGCAGGGCAAGAGACCCAGTACTTC.

The chain uses TRBV28 and TRBJ2-3; D might be TRBD1 (7 bases). CDR1 is MDHEN, CDR2 SYDVKM, per germline. V was clipped by 10 bases and J by 5 bases, with 19 bases between them. The CDR3 has 14 residues. The CDR3 loop reads CATQGGGDIDTQYF. The CDR3 DNA reads as TGTGCCACCCAAGGGGGCGGGGATATAGATACGCAGTATTTT.

The chain carries TRBV2 and TRBJ1-2; possible D gene TRBD1, 5 bases. The CDR3 has 14 residues. Germline assignment: CDR1 SNHLY and CDR2 FYNNEI. With 7 bases removed from V and 4 bases from J, the gap between germline ends came to 16 bases. This CDR3 is CASTPNRDSYGYTF. Here the CDR3 DNA reads TGTGCCAGCACTCCAAACCGGGACTCCTATGGCTACACCTTC.

The chain links TRBV7-2 to TRBJ2-5; no firm D call. V lost 1 base and J lost 5, with 11 bases in between. The CDR3 is 14 amino acids. CDR1 and CDR2 from the germline V gene are SGHTA and FQGNSA. DNA of the CDR3: TGTGCCAGCAGCTTAGATTTTACAGAGGAGACCCAGTACTTC. Translation gives CASSLDFTEETQYF.

V and J are TRBV27 and TRBJ2-1, with a tentative D call TRBD2 (5 bases). Between the trimmed V and J ends, which lost 3 bases and 10 bases, there was a span of 7 bases. The CDR3 sequence is 11 residues long. Germline V gene lookup returns CDR1 MNHEY and CDR2 SMNVEV (reference sequence). The CDR3 reads CASSLDSEQFF. CDR3 DNA: TGTGCCAGCAGTTTGGACTCGGAGCAGTTCTTC.